The T cell receptor beta chain described here comes from a study of blood T cell repertoires in COVID-19. Whole-study context: PBMCs, B-cell-depleted T cells, or T cells were the source of the cDNA or gDNA that made up the material.

This CDR3 region has 12 residues. Between the trimmed V and J ends, which lost 3 bases and 7 bases, there was a span of 4 bases. Source study methods: Reference gene primer amplification yielded estimated nucleated cell counts. Repertoires were generated with immunoSEQ multiplex PCR, while TCRdb's copy carries only in-frame clones and drops some. V and J calls and clone size are as listed in that table; D and trimming were resolved from the DNA. The sample yields fewer than 200,000 clones, nearly 90% seen once. The genes are TRBV12-3 or TRBV12-4 and TRBJ1-6, with D unclear. The specimen was peripheral blood. The sequence derives from a man aged 60 to 69 with active or convalescent COVID-19. Here the CDR3 DNA reads TGTGCCAGCAGTTTGGAGAATTCACCCCTCCACTTT. As protein: CASSLENSPLHF.